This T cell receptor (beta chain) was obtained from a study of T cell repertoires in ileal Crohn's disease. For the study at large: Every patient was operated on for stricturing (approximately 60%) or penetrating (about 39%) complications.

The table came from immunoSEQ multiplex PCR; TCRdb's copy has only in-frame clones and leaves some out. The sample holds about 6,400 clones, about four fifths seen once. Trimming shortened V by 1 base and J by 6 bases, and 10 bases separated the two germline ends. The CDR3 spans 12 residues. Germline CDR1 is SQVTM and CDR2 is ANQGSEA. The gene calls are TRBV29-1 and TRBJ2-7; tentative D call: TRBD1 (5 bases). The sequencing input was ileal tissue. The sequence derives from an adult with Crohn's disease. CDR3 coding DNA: TGCAGCGTTGAAGGGATAGGGGCCGAGCAGTACTTC. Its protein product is CSVEGIGAEQYF.